A selection of T cell receptor beta chains follows, all from one sample in a study of OX40 agonist ivuxolimab in advanced cancers. Generated by immunoSEQ multiplex PCR, the TCRdb table keeps only in-frame clones and is missing some. The repertoire holds about 64,000 clones, 75% to 95% seen once, with 4.5% to 5.5% in the top ten. Sequenced material: CD4+ or CD8+ T cells sorted from blood, taken in a trial of the OX40 agonist ivuxolimab. The receptors shown here come from an adult with an advanced solid tumor such as melanoma, head and neck, liver or kidney cancer. The CDR3 runs from the conserved cysteine through the conserved F or W. The order of the fields is D gene, J gene, CDR3 length, V gene, clone size, CDR3 DNA, CDR3 protein. A D gene is named only where the DNA matches it firmly. Clone size appears in some rows only: once, few, many, or a class for an expanded clone.

D: TRBD2
J: TRBJ2-1
length: 17
V: TRBV7-8
size: .
DNA: TGTGCCAGCAGCTTATGGGCTGGGGGGACTACATACAATGAGCAGTTCTTC
CDR3: CASSLWAGGTTYNEQFF

D: TRBD1
J: TRBJ2-5
length: 17
V: TRBV7-9
size: .
DNA: TGTGCCAGCAGCTTACTACCCATGACAGGGGGCGTGGAGACCCAGTACTTC
CDR3: CASSLLPMTGGVETQYF

D: TRBD1
J: TRBJ2-7
length: 16
V: TRBV5-1
size: .
DNA: TGCGCCAGCAGTCTCGAGACAGGGAAGCGGTCCTACGAGCAGTACTTC
CDR3: CASSLETGKRSYEQYF

D: TRBD1
J: TRBJ1-5
length: 14
V: TRBV18
size: .
DNA: TGTGCCAGCTCACCCGACAGGGTAGGTCAGCCCCAGCATTTT
CDR3: CASSPDRVGQPQHF

D: TRBD1
J: TRBJ2-3
length: 16
V: TRBV27
size: .
DNA: TGTGCCAGCAGTTTGTACGGGACAGGGGTTTCAGATACGCAGTATTTT
CDR3: CASSLYGTGVSDTQYF

D: TRBD2
J: TRBJ2-1
length: 16
V: TRBV4-1
size: .
DNA: TGCGCCAGCAGCCAAGGACTAGCGGGAGGACAAAATGAGCAGTTCTTC
CDR3: CASSQGLAGGQNEQFF

D: .
J: TRBJ1-1
length: 14
V: TRBV27
size: .
DNA: TGTGCCAGCATCGGGGGGGGGTTCGCCACTGAAGCTTTCTTT
CDR3: CASIGGGFATEAFF

D: TRBD2
J: TRBJ2-7
length: 14
V: TRBV5-4
size: .
DNA: TGTGCCAGCAGCTTGACTAGCGGGAGCTACGAGCAGTACTTC
CDR3: CASSLTSGSYEQYF

D: TRBD2
J: TRBJ2-1
length: 16
V: TRBV19
size: once
DNA: TGTGCCAGTAGTGTCGGAACTAGCGGGCTATACAATGAGCAGTTCTTC
CDR3: CASSVGTSGLYNEQFF

D: TRBD2
J: TRBJ2-7
length: 15
V: TRBV5-1
size: .
DNA: TGCGCCAGCAGCTTGGGGTCTAGCGGGAGTTACGAGCAGTACTTC
CDR3: CASSLGSSGSYEQYF

D: TRBD1
J: TRBJ2-3
length: 14
V: TRBV5-1
size: .
DNA: TGCGCTTCCAAGGGACAGGCTTTCACAGATACGCAGTATTTT
CDR3: CASKGQAFTDTQYF

D: TRBD1
J: TRBJ2-2
length: 14
V: TRBV6-6
size: once
DNA: TGTGCCAGCAGTTGGGGACAGACCACCGGGGAGCTGTTTTTT
CDR3: CASSWGQTTGELFF

D: .
J: TRBJ2-7
length: 15
V: TRBV4-1
size: .
DNA: TGCGCCAGCAGCCAAGGGCTTGCGGTCCCTACCGAGCAGTACTTC
CDR3: CASSQGLAVPTEQYF

D: .
J: TRBJ2-3
length: 18
V: TRBV9
size: .
DNA: TGTGCCAGCAGCGTAGGGGGCTGGGGGAGGTTCGAAACAGATACGCAGTATTTT
CDR3: CASSVGGWGRFETDTQYF

D: .
J: TRBJ2-3
length: 13
V: TRBV7-8
size: .
DNA: TGTGCCAGCAGCGGGGCCTACGGAGATACGCAGTATTTT
CDR3: CASSGAYGDTQYF

D: TRBD1
J: TRBJ2-7
length: 16
V: TRBV6-5
size: .
DNA: TGTGCCAGCAGATACACGTCAGGGGGTCACTCCTACGAGCAGTACTTC
CDR3: CASRYTSGGHSYEQYF

D: .
J: TRBJ1-4
length: 12
V: TRBV27
size: few
DNA: TGTGCCAGCAGTTTGGGGTCTGAAAAACTGTTTTTT
CDR3: CASSLGSEKLFF

D: .
J: TRBJ1-5
length: 14
V: TRBV18
size: few
DNA: TGTGCCAGCTCGCTTACAGGGCACAATCAGCCCCAGCATTTT
CDR3: CASSLTGHNQPQHF

D: .
J: TRBJ2-7
length: 13
V: TRBV28
size: .
DNA: TGTGCCAGTTATAGGGGGTGGGGAGACGAGCAGTACTTC
CDR3: CASYRGWGDEQYF

D: .
J: TRBJ1-5
length: 16
V: TRBV7-9
size: .
DNA: TGTGCCAGCAGCGGGGGACCCGTCTCGAGCAATCAGCCCCAGCATTTT
CDR3: CASSGGPVSSNQPQHF